The clone carrying this TCR beta chain came up many times. What it binds is not known. The data stem from a study of identical twins. The study, taken as a whole, reports: Fewer insertions were carried by abundant cord blood beta clonotypes, but none was seen in memory repertoires. Researchers reported excess low generation probability among twin-shared out-of-frame alpha sequences. Models underestimated how often monozygotic twins shared out-of-frame TCR alpha.

Template switching added a universal primer binding site, and final cDNA carried unique molecular identifiers. TCRdb reprocessed the 5' RACE reads with MiXCR, giving one entry per CDR3 protein. The repertoire has hundreds of thousands of distinct CDR3 sequences, roughly 6% of them found once; the top ten carry approximately 2%. The TCR was taken from a man aged 18 to 29 in good health. Sequencing was done on a sample of naive T cells sorted from blood.

The CDR3 region has the DNA TGTGCCAGTAGGAGCGGGAGGGCCTCCATTTACGAGCAGTACTTC. It translates to CASRSGRASIYEQYF. The chain has TRBV27 and TRBJ2-7, with 10 positions matching TRBD2. Trimming cost V 9 bases and J 4 bases; bases outside gene matches: 12. Germline CDR1 MNHEY, CDR2 SMNVEV (reference sequence). CDR3 size: 15 residues.